The sequence of this T cell receptor beta chain was determined in a study of T cell repertoires in cytomegalovirus infection (dated 2019 in TCRdb). Concerning the study at large: Recently identified HLA-C-restricted CMV epitopes, whose presentation resists viral immunomodulation, were targeted by peptide stimulations together with well-studied HLA-B-restricted epitopes. Because public TCR beta signatures pointed to carriage of CMV infection together with the matching HLA type, the HLA type of each donor mattered for the analysis.

A remark on this clonotype: Its binding antigen is unknown. No qualities accompany the bases; no much larger clone lies one base away.

Including cysteine and phenylalanine, the CDR3 has 14 amino acids. The retained sequence is limited to the CDR3, 42 bases, with the frame set at the first base. V is reduced by 2 bases and J by 9 bases, leaving a spacing of 14 bases between them. The germline V gene provides CDR1 MNHNS and CDR2 SASEGT. For sequencing, an Illumina HiSeq 1500 was employed. Through fastp at Q25 and MiXCR, TCRdb rebuilt clones from the public reads, retaining in-frame beta chains. Each record represents a unique CDR3 protein, reported with the most common genes and DNA among its rows. The sample data list some 560,000 distinct CDR3 sequences, and almost 40% of these were observed just once. Roughly 50% of the sample lies in the top ten. Summary of the overall study and its limitations: In both this cohort and an independent roughly 350-donor cohort, the cumulative frequency of public TCR beta family members distinguished carriers of CMV infection plus the relevant HLA type. The ex vivo response was dominated by HLA-C-restricted CMV-specific TCR beta clonotypes, which also provided the single most frequent clonotype in two of eight donors.

According to the study, the label for this sample's treatment or condition signals: in vitro stimulation with specific CMV peptide epitopes to enrich CMV-specific T cells. The sequence came from a human donor in good health (CMV status not recorded). Some clones in this sample may be carry-over from other donors' samples. Sequencing was performed on cultured PBMCs, taken from culture after CMV antigen stimulation. Rearrangement joined TRBV6-1 to TRBJ2-1, with the identity of the D gene unclear. The nucleotide sequence is TGTGCCAGCAGTGAAACCTTTGGGCCCGTTGAGCAGTTCTTC. Its translation is CASSETFGPVEQFF.